The 31 T cell receptor beta chains reported below all come from one sample, sequenced in a study of blood T cell repertoires in COVID-19. Assay: immunoSEQ multiplex PCR; the TCRdb copy retains only in-frame clones and omits some. Of some 330,000 clones listed, roughly 86% are singletons. Sequencing was carried out using PBMCs or T cells enriched from blood (not recorded which). These receptors came from a man aged 35-49 years in a cohort exposed to, infected with or recovered from COVID-19 (not recorded which).

This clone was seen a few times. The rearrangement joins TRBV11-2 to TRBJ2-3, with D maybe TRBD2 (5 bases). V lost 0 bases, J lost 4 bases, and 8 bases lay in between. The CDR3 loop spans 14 amino acids. Germline V gene data show CDR1 as SGHAT and CDR2 as FQNNGV. In nucleotides, the CDR3 is TGTGCCAGCAGCTTAGAAATACTAGCAGATACGCAGTATTTT. The encoded protein is CASSLEILADTQYF.

This chain joins TRBV7-2 and TRBJ1-2; 8 nucleotides align to TRBD1. This CDR3 region has 14 residues. CDR1 is SGHTA and CDR2 is FQGNSA in the germline V gene. J was trimmed by 4 bases and V by 4 bases; bases with no gene match: 5. CDR3 region: CASSSSGGGYGYTF. The CDR3, as DNA: TGTGCCAGCAGCTCATCAGGGGGCGGCTATGGCTACACCTTC. Using reference TRBV7-2 and TRBJ1-2 for the parts outside the CDR3, the full variable domain is GAGVSQSPSNKVTEKGKDVELRCDPISGHTALYWYRQSLGQGLEFLIYFQGNSAPDKSGLPSDRFSAERTGGSVSTLTIQRTQQEDSAVYLCASSSSGGGYGYTFGSGTRLTVV.

The chain carries TRBV10-1 and TRBJ2-1; 11 nucleotides agree with TRBD2. This CDR3 has 15 residues. The germline CDR1 and CDR2 sequences are WNHNN and SYGVQD (reference sequence). After removal of 2 bases from V and 7 bases from J, the junction contained 4 bases not matched to a gene. The CDR3 coding sequence is TGCGCCAGCAGTGAGGTAGCGGGAGGGCCAAATGAGCAGTTCTTC. It specifies CASSEVAGGPNEQFF.

This chain links TRBV19 with TRBJ2-7; 9 nucleotides line up with TRBD1. This CDR3 is 14 amino acids long. The ends lost 4 bases at V and 4 bases at J; junction bases unmatched: 5. Germline V gives CDR1 LNHDA, CDR2 SQIVND (reference sequence). The DNA of the CDR3 is TGTGCCAGTAGTAAAGGACAGGGGATGTACGAGCAGTACTTC. Translating it yields CASSKGQGMYEQYF.

V and J are TRBV6-5 and TRBJ1-3; the D gene is possibly TRBD1 (5 bases). CDR1 MNHEY and CDR2 SVGAGI come from the germline V gene. The V end was cut by 6 bases, the J end by 4 bases, with 16 bases between. The CDR3 extends over 15 amino acids. The chain's CDR3 is CASRHGGTAGNTIYF. As DNA, the CDR3 is TGTGCCAGCAGGCATGGCGGGACCGCAGGAAACACCATATATTTT.

V is TRBV5-1 and J is TRBJ2-5; 9 nucleotides align to TRBD1. V lost 3 bases to trimming and J lost 3 bases; unmatched junction nucleotides: 3. The germline gives CDR1 SGHRS, CDR2 YFSETQ. This CDR3 contains 14 residues. The CDR3 region is CASSSTGGKETQYF. The DNA for the CDR3 is TGCGCCAGCAGCTCGACAGGGGGTAAAGAGACCCAGTACTTC.

This chain uses TRBV5-1 with TRBJ2-7, with TRBD2 matching 8 bases. J was trimmed by 4 bases and V by 4 bases; bases with no gene match: 16. Germline V gene sequence: CDR1 SGHRS, CDR2 YFSETQ. The CDR3 is 17 residues long. The DNA of the CDR3 is TGCGCCAGCAGCCCCTTCGGGGCTAGCGGGCGATTATACGAGCAGTACTTC. It specifies CASSPFGASGRLYEQYF.

The V call is TRBV5-1, the J call TRBJ2-5; TRBD1 matches 8 bases. Germline V gives CDR1 SGHRS, CDR2 YFSETQ. CDR3 length equals 15 residues. With 4 bases clipped from V and 4 bases from J, the junction kept 9 bases outside the gene matches. The CDR3 bases are TGCGCCAGCAGCGGAGGACAGGGTGGCGGAGAGACCCAGTACTTC. Protein sequence: CASSGGQGGGETQYF. Variable domain in full (rest from reference TRBV5-1 and TRBJ2-5): KAGVTQTPRYLIKTRGQQVTLSCSPISGHRSVSWYQQTPGQGLQFLFEYFSETQRNKGNFPGRFSGRQFSNSRSEMNVSTLELGDSALYLCASSGGQGGGETQYFGPGTRLLVL.

This chain uses TRBV28 with TRBJ2-1; D possibly corresponds to TRBD2 (6 bases). Germline CDR1 reads MDHEN; CDR2 reads SYDVKM. CDR3 length: 16 amino acids. V gave up 4 bases and J gave up 6 bases, with 19 bases separating them. As DNA, the CDR3 is TGTGCCAGCAGTTCATCTAGGAGGGCCGCTGGCAATGAGCAGTTCTTC. It encodes CASSSSRRAAGNEQFF.

The chain couples TRBV19 to TRBJ2-1; 12 nucleotides line up with TRBD2. V gave up 6 bases and J gave up 7 bases; unmatched junction bases: 7. The CDR3 contains 15 residues. Germline-derived CDR1 and CDR2 are LNHDA and SQIVND (reference sequence). The CDR3 DNA reads as TGTGCCAGTAGGGAAAAACTAGCGGGAGGAAATGAGCAGTTCTTC. It specifies CASREKLAGGNEQFF.

The V and J genes are TRBV7-9 and TRBJ1-1, with 7 bases matching TRBD1. Trimming removed 5 bases from V and 1 base from J; junction bases left unmatched: 4. Per germline, CDR1 SEHNR and CDR2 FQNEAQ (reference sequence). CDR3 length: 14 amino acids. CDR3: CASSKTGWNTEAFF. Here the CDR3 DNA reads TGTGCCAGCAGCAAGACAGGGTGGAACACTGAAGCTTTCTTT.

The chain joins TRBV11-2 to TRBJ2-7; D is unclear. Trimming cost V 7 bases and J 0 bases, with 16 bases left between them. This CDR3 has 15 amino acids. Germline CDR1 and CDR2: SGHAT and FQNNGV. The CDR3 protein is CASTSSGSSSYEQYF. The CDR3 DNA is TGTGCCAGCACATCTAGTGGGTCCAGCTCCTACGAGCAGTACTTC.

V and J are TRBV11-2 and TRBJ1-1, with TRBD1 matching 10 bases. This CDR3 comprises 18 residues. Germline V gene lookup returns CDR1 SGHAT and CDR2 FQNNGV. V lost 4 bases, J lost 7 bases, and 18 bases stayed unmatched. The CDR3, as DNA: TGTGCCAGCAGCTCCGAAAGACGCTCCGGGACAGGGGACGGTGAAGCTTTCTTT. It yields the protein CASSSERRSGTGDGEAFF.

The chain combines TRBV27 with TRBJ1-1; 7 bases are shared with TRBD1. The CDR3 extends over 16 amino acids. V trimming: 2 bases; J trimming: 0 bases; junction bases outside the gene matches: 6. Per the germline V gene, CDR1 is MNHEY and CDR2 is SMNVEV (reference sequence). Written as DNA, the CDR3 is TGTGCCAGCAGTTTACGTACAGGGGATATGAACACTGAAGCTTTCTTT. It yields the protein CASSLRTGDMNTEAFF.

This clone was detected only a few times. The V gene is TRBV19, the J gene TRBJ2-2; 10 nucleotides agree with TRBD2. V trimming: 5 bases; J trimming: 13 bases; junction bases outside the gene matches: 10. The CDR3 spans 14 residues. In germline, CDR1 is LNHDA, CDR2 SQIVND (reference sequence). The CDR3 here is CASSLRTSGRRLFF. CDR3 bases: TGTGCCAGTAGTCTCAGGACTAGCGGTCGGCGGCTGTTTTTT. The variable domain in full, completed from reference TRBV19 and TRBJ2-2, reads DGGITQSPKYLFRKEGQNVTLSCEQNLNHDAMYWYRQDPGQGLRLIYYSQIVNDFQKGDIAEGYSVSREKKESFPLTVTSAQKNPTAFYLCASSLRTSGRRLFFGEGSRLTVL.

This clone was seen only a few times. The V gene is TRBV7-6, the J gene TRBJ2-3, with TRBD1 as a possible D gene (6 bases). Germline CDR1 reads SGHVS; CDR2 reads FNYEAQ. The V and J ends lost 2 bases and 3 bases respectively, with 12 bases between them. The CDR3 spans 15 residues. As DNA, the CDR3 is TGTGCCAGCAGCTTAAGTTCCAGGGGAACAGATACGCAGTATTTT. Protein: CASSLSSRGTDTQYF.

This clone was detected a few times. V is TRBV2 and J is TRBJ1-5; no reliable D call. The germline V and J ends were trimmed by 2 bases and 4 bases, with 6 bases remaining between them. Germline CDR1 SNHLY, CDR2 FYNNEI. This CDR3 spans 13 amino acids. CDR3 in amino acids: CASSESRNQPQHF. CDR3 bases: TGTGCCAGCAGTGAATCCCGGAATCAGCCCCAGCATTTT.

The V gene is TRBV28, the J gene TRBJ1-5, with D possibly TRBD1 on 6 matching bases. V lost 8 bases and J 6 bases, leaving 14 bases between the germline ends. The germline CDR1 and CDR2 sequences are MDHEN and SYDVKM. The CDR3 consists of 13 residues. The CDR3 sequence: CASQTGLAQPQHF. DNA of the CDR3: TGTGCCAGCCAAACAGGGTTGGCTCAGCCCCAGCATTTT.

The chain recombines TRBV27 with TRBJ2-1; D is possibly TRBD2 (5 bases). Germline-derived CDR1 and CDR2 are MNHEY and SMNVEV (reference sequence). V lost 5 bases and J 3 bases, leaving 8 bases between the germline ends. The CDR3 spans 13 residues. The CDR3 coding sequence is TGTGCCAGCAGTGGACTCGGCTACAATGAGCAGTTCTTC. This gives the protein CASSGLGYNEQFF.

This chain joins TRBV19 and TRBJ1-6; weak D call: TRBD1 (5 bases). Germline values: CDR1 LNHDA, CDR2 SQIVND (reference sequence). Trimming took off 7 bases at V and 3 bases at J, with 7 bases between the two ends. CDR3 length: 13 residues. CDR3 sequence (DNA): TGTGCCAGTAAGGGGAACTATAATTCACCCCTCCACTTT. Its protein product is CASKGNYNSPLHF.

CDR3: CASSFWHTGSLNTEAFF. In nucleotides, the CDR3 is TGTGCCAGCAGTTTTTGGCACACAGGTTCTTTGAACACTGAAGCTTTCTTT. The V and J genes are TRBV28 and TRBJ1-1; possibly TRBD1 for D (5 bases). CDR1 MDHEN and CDR2 SYDVKM come from the germline V gene. V gave up 3 bases and J gave up 0 bases, with 17 bases separating them. The CDR3 is 17 amino acids.

The V call is TRBV6-1, the J call TRBJ1-2, with 10 bases lining up with TRBD1. CDR1 is MNHNS and CDR2 is SASEGT in the germline V gene. V lost 1 base, J lost 7 bases, and 12 bases stayed unmatched. The CDR3 covers 17 residues. Here the CDR3 reads CASSEEDRGRSQGGYTF. In DNA form, the CDR3 reads TGTGCCAGCAGTGAAGAGGACAGGGGGAGGTCACAAGGTGGCTACACCTTC.

The rearrangement links TRBV19 to TRBJ1-5; 7 nucleotides align to TRBD1. Germline V CDR1 and CDR2: LNHDA, SQIVND (reference sequence). Trimming removed 8 bases from V and 4 bases from J; junction bases left unmatched: 14. There are 16 residues in the CDR3. This CDR3 reads CASAPTTGIGNQPQHF. In nucleotides, the CDR3 is TGTGCCAGTGCTCCTACGACAGGGATCGGGAATCAGCCCCAGCATTTT.

This clone was observed a single time. This chain joins TRBV7-2 and TRBJ1-2; 8 bases map to TRBD1. Per germline, CDR1 SGHTA and CDR2 FQGNSA. The CDR3 is made up of 13 amino acids. The J segment lost 8 bases and the V segment lost 3 bases, leaving 5 bases of the junction unmatched. The CDR3 region has the DNA TGTGCCAGCAGCTTCGGACAGGGAGAAGGCTACACCTTC. This sequence encodes CASSFGQGEGYTF.

This sequence joins TRBV3-1 (or the pseudogene TRBV3-2) and TRBJ1-2; D might be TRBD1 (6 bases). V shed 1 base and J shed 2 bases, with 11 bases lying between them. Germline V CDR1 and CDR2: LGHDT, YNNKEL (reference sequence). This CDR3 spans 15 amino acids. The CDR3 reads CASSQGGQGNYGYTF. In DNA form, the CDR3 reads TGTGCCAGCAGCCAAGGAGGGCAGGGGAACTATGGCTACACCTTC.

This chain connects TRBV3-1 (or the pseudogene TRBV3-2) to TRBJ2-1, with TRBD2 identical over 12 bases. The CDR3 is 13 amino acids. The germline V gene encodes CDR1 LGHDT and CDR2 YNNKEL (reference sequence). V shed 3 bases and J 15 bases; nucleotides not matched to a gene: 6. The CDR3 is CASSQRTSGKGFF. In DNA form, the CDR3 reads TGTGCCAGCAGCCAGAGGACTAGCGGGAAGGGGTTCTTC.

The chain combines TRBV2 with TRBJ1-6; D unclear. The CDR3 length is 16 residues. Germline loops: CDR1 SNHLY, CDR2 FYNNEI. Between the trimmed V and J ends, which lost 4 bases and 7 bases, there was a span of 17 bases. The CDR3 coding sequence is TGTGCCAGCAGTGTAGGTTCGGGAGGACTCAATTCACCCCTCCACTTT. Its protein product is CASSVGSGGLNSPLHF.

The V gene is TRBV2, the J gene TRBJ1-1; D perhaps matches TRBD1 (5 bases). V lost 7 bases, J lost 5 bases, and 14 bases lay in between. This CDR3 is built from 13 residues. Germline lookup yields CDR1 SNHLY and CDR2 FYNNEI. The CDR3 coding sequence is TGTGCCAGCACCGAGGAGGGGAGGACTGAAGCTTTCTTT. Its protein is CASTEEGRTEAFF.

This clone was counted once. The chain couples TRBV15 to TRBJ2-5, with 8 bases aligning to TRBD2. With V trimmed by 5 bases and J by 0 bases, 11 bases remained unmatched. Germline V gives CDR1 LNHNV, CDR2 YYDKDF (reference sequence). The CDR3 has 17 amino acids. The CDR3 sequence: CATSGKGTGGYQETQYF. The CDR3 region has the DNA TGTGCCACCAGCGGTAAGGGGACGGGAGGGTACCAAGAGACCCAGTACTTC.

This clone has only a few counts. The chain employs TRBV2 and TRBJ1-5; D not certain. The CDR3 is 15 amino acids. The germline gives CDR1 SNHLY, CDR2 FYNNEI. Trimming removed 1 base from V and 1 base from J, with 8 bases in between. The CDR3 here is CASSEGRRSNQPQHF. The CDR3 DNA follows: TGTGCCAGCAGTGAAGGCAGGAGGAGCAATCAGCCCCAGCATTTT.

This clone was picked up one time. The chain recombines TRBV7-8 with TRBJ2-2, with 9 bases aligning to TRBD2. Per the germline V gene, CDR1 is SGHVS and CDR2 is FQNEAQ. V was clipped by 1 base and J by 3 bases; unmatched bases: 3. The CDR3 spans 16 residues. In DNA form, the CDR3 reads TGTGCCAGCAGCTTAGGACTAGCGGAATACACCGGGGAGCTGTTTTTT. Translating it yields CASSLGLAEYTGELFF.